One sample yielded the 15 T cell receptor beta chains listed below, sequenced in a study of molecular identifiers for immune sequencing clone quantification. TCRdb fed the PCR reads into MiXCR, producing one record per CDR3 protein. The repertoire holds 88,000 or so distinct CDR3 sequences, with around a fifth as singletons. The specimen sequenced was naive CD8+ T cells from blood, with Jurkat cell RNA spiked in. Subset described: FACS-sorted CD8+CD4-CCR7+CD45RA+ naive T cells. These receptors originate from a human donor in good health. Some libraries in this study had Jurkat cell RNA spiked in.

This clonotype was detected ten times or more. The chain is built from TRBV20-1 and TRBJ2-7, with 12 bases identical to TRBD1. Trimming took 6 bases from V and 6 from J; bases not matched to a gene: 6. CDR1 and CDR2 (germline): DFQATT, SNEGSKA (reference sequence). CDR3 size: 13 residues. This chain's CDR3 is CSARDRGRREQYF. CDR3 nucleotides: TGCAGTGCCAGGGACAGGGGGCGCCGCGAGCAGTACTTC.

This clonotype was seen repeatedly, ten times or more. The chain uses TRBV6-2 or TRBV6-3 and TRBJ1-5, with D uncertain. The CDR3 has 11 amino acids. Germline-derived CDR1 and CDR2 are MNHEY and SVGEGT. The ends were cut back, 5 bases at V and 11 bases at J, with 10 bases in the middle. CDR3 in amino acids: CASSNPQTQHF. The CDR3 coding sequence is TGTGCCAGCAGTAACCCTCAAACCCAGCATTTT.

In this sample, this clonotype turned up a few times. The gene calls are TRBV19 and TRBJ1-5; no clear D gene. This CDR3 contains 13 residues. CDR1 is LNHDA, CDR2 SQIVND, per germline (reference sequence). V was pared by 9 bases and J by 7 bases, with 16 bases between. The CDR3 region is CASHGDWHQPQHF. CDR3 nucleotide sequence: TGTGCCAGCCATGGCGACTGGCACCAGCCCCAGCATTTT.

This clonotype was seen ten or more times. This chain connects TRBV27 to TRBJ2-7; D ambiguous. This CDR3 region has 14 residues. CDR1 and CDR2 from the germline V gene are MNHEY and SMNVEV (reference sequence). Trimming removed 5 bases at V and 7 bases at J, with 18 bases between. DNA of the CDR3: TGTGCCAGCAGTATTACGGCCCCAAGTTCGGAGCAGTACTTC. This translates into CASSITAPSSEQYF.

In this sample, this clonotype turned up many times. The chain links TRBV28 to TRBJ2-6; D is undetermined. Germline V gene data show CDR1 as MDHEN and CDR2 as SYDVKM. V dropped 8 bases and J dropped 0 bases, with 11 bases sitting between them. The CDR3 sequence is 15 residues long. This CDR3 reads CASSLVDSGANVLTF. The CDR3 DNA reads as TGTGCCAGCTCCCTGGTAGACTCTGGGGCCAACGTCCTGACTTTC.

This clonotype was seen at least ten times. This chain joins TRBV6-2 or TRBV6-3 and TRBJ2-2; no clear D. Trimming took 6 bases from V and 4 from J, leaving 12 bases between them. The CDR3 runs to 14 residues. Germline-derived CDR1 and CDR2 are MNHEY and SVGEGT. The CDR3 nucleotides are TGTGCCAGCAGGACACCTCCCGGCACCGGGGAGCTGTTTTTT. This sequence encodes CASRTPPGTGELFF.

The CDR3 sequence is CASSDGPTSTDTQYF. The CDR3 DNA follows: TGTGCCAGCAGTGATGGACCAACAAGCACAGATACGCAGTATTTT. The rearrangement uses TRBV9 and TRBJ2-3; D is undetermined. The CDR3 is made up of 15 amino acids. Germline-derived CDR1 and CDR2 are SGDLS and YYNGEE. V was clipped by 5 bases and J by 0 bases, with 13 bases between them.

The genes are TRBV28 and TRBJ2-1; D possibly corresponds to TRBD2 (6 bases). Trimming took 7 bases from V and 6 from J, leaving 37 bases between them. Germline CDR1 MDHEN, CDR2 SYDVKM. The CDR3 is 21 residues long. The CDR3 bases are TGTGCCAGCACCACTTTGTTCGGGAAGGTTAGCGGAGGGGTTTTTATCAATGAGCAGTTCTTC. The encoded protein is CASTTLFGKVSGGVFINEQFF. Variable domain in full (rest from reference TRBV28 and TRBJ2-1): DVKVTQSSRYLVKRTGEKVFLECVQDMDHENMFWYRQDPGLGLRLIYFSYDVKMKEKGDIPEGYSVSREKKERFSLILESASTNQTSMYLCASTTLFGKVSGGVFINEQFFGPGTRLTVL.

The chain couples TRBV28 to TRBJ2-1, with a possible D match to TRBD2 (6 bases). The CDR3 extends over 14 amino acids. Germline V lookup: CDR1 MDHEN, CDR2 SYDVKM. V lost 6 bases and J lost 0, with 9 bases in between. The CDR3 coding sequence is TGTGCCAGCAGACCAGCGGGCTCCTACAATGAGCAGTTCTTC. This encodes CASRPAGSYNEQFF.

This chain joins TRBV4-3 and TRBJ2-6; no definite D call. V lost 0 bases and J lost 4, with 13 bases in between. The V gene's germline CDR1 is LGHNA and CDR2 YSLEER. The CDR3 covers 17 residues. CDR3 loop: CASSQDWAVGGANVLTF. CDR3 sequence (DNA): TGCGCCAGCAGCCAAGATTGGGCCGTCGGCGGGGCCAACGTCCTGACTTTC.

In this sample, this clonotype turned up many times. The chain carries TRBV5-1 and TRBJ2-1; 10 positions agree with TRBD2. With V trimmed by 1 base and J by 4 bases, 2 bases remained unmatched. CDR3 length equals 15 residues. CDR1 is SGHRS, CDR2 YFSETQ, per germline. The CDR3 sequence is CASSLISGRYNEQFF. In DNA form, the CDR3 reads TGCGCCAGCAGCTTGATTAGCGGGAGGTACAATGAGCAGTTCTTC.

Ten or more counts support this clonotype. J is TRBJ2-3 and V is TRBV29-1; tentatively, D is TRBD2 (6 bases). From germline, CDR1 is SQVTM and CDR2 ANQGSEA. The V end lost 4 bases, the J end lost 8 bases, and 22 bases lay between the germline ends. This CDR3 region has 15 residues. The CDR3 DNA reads TGCAGCGTTGGTGAACCGGGACTGACACTTCTTACGCAGTATTTT. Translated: CSVGEPGLTLLTQYF.

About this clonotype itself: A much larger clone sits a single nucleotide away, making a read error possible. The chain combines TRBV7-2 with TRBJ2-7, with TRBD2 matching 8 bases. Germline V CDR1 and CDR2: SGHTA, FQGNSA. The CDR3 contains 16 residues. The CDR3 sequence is CGSSQTTGGGGYEQYF. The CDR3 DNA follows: TGTGGCAGCAGCCAAACAACGGGAGGGGGGGGCTACGAGCAGTACTTC.

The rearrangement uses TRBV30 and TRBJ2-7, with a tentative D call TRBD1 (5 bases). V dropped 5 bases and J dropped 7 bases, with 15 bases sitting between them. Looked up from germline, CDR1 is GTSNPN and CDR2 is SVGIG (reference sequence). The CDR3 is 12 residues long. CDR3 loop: CAWQGDRVEQYF. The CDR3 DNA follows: TGTGCCTGGCAAGGGGATAGGGTGGAGCAGTACTTC.

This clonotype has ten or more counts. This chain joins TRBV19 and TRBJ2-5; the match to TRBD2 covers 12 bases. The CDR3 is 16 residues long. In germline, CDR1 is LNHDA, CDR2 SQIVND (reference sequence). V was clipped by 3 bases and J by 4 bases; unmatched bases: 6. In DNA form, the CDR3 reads TGTGCCAGTAGTATCGGACTAGCGGGGCCAATAGAGACCCAGTACTTC. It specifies CASSIGLAGPIETQYF.